This T cell receptor beta chain was found in a study of OX40 agonist ivuxolimab in advanced cancers. Across the whole study: Ivuxolimab, which patients received intravenously every 2 weeks, was dosed at 0.01 to 10 mg/kg. Of the participants, approximately 38% had some prior anti-PD-1, anti-PD-L1 or anti-CTLA-4 therapy, which was allowed.

TCRdb's table, derived via immunoSEQ multiplex PCR, lists solely in-frame clones and lacks some. The sample records some 80,000 clones, approximately 91% being singletons. The sequencing used CD4+ or CD8+ T cells sorted from blood, collected in a trial of the OX40 agonist ivuxolimab. The receptor's source is an adult with an advanced solid tumor such as melanoma, head and neck, liver or kidney cancer.

CDR3 region: CASGSRTGGTDTQYF. The CDR3 DNA reads TGCGCCAGCGGGTCAAGGACAGGGGGGACAGATACGCAGTATTTT. This sequence joins TRBV5-1 and TRBJ2-3; TRBD1 matches 10 bases. V trimming: 7 bases; J trimming: 3 bases; junction bases outside the gene matches: 8. The CDR3 spans 15 residues. Germline CDR1 reads SGHRS; CDR2 reads YFSETQ.